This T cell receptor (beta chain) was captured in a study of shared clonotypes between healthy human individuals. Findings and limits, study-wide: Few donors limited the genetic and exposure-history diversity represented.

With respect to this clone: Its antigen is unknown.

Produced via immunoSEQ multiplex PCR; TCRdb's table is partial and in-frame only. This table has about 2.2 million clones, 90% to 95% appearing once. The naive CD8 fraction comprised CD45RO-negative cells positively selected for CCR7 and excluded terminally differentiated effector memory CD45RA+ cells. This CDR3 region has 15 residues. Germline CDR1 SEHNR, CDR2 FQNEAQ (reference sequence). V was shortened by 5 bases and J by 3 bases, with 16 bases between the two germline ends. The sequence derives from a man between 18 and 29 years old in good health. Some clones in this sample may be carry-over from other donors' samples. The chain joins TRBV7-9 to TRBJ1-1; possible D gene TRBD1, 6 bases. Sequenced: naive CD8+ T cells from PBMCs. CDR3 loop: CASSHQQGVHTEAFF. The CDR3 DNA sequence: TGTGCCAGCAGCCATCAACAGGGAGTCCACACTGAAGCTTTCTTT.